This is a list of T cell receptor beta chains from one sample in a study of radiotherapy plus CTLA-4 blockade in lung cancer. The repertoire was sequenced with immunoSEQ multiplex PCR; TCRdb's copy has only in-frame clones and lacks some. The sample has about 110,000 clones, more than 75% seen once. The sequencing used peripheral blood, collected from a patient treated with radiotherapy plus ipilimumab. These receptor sequences come from a human donor with non-small cell lung cancer that progressed on radiotherapy plus ipilimumab. Some clones in this sample may be carry-over from other donors' samples. Each CDR3 is given with its conserved first and last residue. Each record gives: clone size, D gene, V gene, J gene, CDR3 protein, CDR3 DNA. D genes are given only for firm matches. Some rows mark clone size as missing; the rest say once, few, many or name a class of expanded clone.

clone_size: NA
d_call: NA
v_call: TRBV30
j_call: TRBJ2-5
cdr3_aa: CAWSAPRGRGKETQYF
cdr3_nt: TGTGCCTGGAGTGCTCCGAGGGGGCGGGGGAAAGAGACCCAGTACTTC

clone_size: NA
d_call: NA
v_call: TRBV7-2
j_call: TRBJ2-3
cdr3_aa: CASSLDRVPDTQYF
cdr3_nt: TGTGCCAGCAGCTTAGACAGGGTCCCAGATACGCAGTATTTT

clone_size: NA
d_call: TRBD2
v_call: TRBV27
j_call: TRBJ2-5
cdr3_aa: CASSAVLAGQETQYF
cdr3_nt: TGTGCCAGCAGCGCGGTCTTAGCGGGTCAAGAGACCCAGTACTTC

clone_size: once
d_call: NA
v_call: TRBV6-5
j_call: TRBJ1-2
cdr3_aa: CASKDGAFQSYGYTF
cdr3_nt: TGTGCCAGCAAGGACGGGGCATTTCAGAGCTATGGCTACACCTTC

clone_size: NA
d_call: NA
v_call: TRBV29-1
j_call: TRBJ1-1
cdr3_aa: CSVVRPGGRVDTEAFF
cdr3_nt: TGCAGCGTTGTCCGACCGGGGGGTAGGGTGGACACTGAAGCTTTCTTT

clone_size: NA
d_call: NA
v_call: TRBV6-5
j_call: TRBJ2-5
cdr3_aa: CASSTLSGTQYF
cdr3_nt: TGTGCCAGCAGCACCCTATCAGGGACCCAGTACTTC

clone_size: NA
d_call: NA
v_call: TRBV5-6
j_call: TRBJ1-1
cdr3_aa: CASSLNPNTEAFF
cdr3_nt: TGTGCCAGCAGCTTGAACCCGAACACTGAAGCTTTCTTT

clone_size: NA
d_call: NA
v_call: TRBV4-3
j_call: TRBJ1-4
cdr3_aa: CASSQDFRKNEKLFF
cdr3_nt: TGCGCCAGCAGCCAAGATTTCAGGAAAAATGAAAAACTGTTTTTT

clone_size: NA
d_call: NA
v_call: TRBV7-9
j_call: TRBJ1-6
cdr3_aa: CASSSMQGFYNSPLHF
cdr3_nt: TGTGCCAGCAGCTCCATGCAGGGGTTCTATAATTCACCCCTCCACTTT

clone_size: NA
d_call: NA
v_call: TRBV7-2
j_call: TRBJ1-6
cdr3_aa: CASSLGAGYSPLHF
cdr3_nt: TGTGCCAGCAGCTTAGGGGCCGGATATTCACCCCTCCACTTT

clone_size: NA
d_call: TRBD2
v_call: TRBV18
j_call: TRBJ2-5
cdr3_aa: CASSPPAGGQETQYF
cdr3_nt: TGTGCCAGCTCACCACCCGCGGGGGGGCAAGAGACCCAGTACTTC

clone_size: once
d_call: NA
v_call: TRBV5-1
j_call: TRBJ1-2
cdr3_aa: CASSFPGAGGYTF
cdr3_nt: TGCGCCAGCAGCTTTCCGGGGGCAGGGGGCTACACCTTC

clone_size: NA
d_call: NA
v_call: TRBV29-1
j_call: TRBJ2-7
cdr3_aa: CSVQRDSYEQYF
cdr3_nt: TGCAGCGTTCAACGAGACTCCTACGAGCAGTACTTC

clone_size: NA
d_call: TRBD2
v_call: TRBV5-4
j_call: TRBJ2-3
cdr3_aa: CASSSRGRGGTDTQYF
cdr3_nt: TGTGCCAGCAGCTCCCGGGGACGGGGGGGCACAGATACGCAGTATTTT

clone_size: NA
d_call: TRBD1
v_call: TRBV23-1
j_call: TRBJ2-1
cdr3_aa: CASSQSGLADRGGYNEQFF
cdr3_nt: TGCGCCAGCAGTCAATCTGGTCTAGCGGACAGGGGGGGTTACAATGAGCAGTTCTTC

clone_size: NA
d_call: NA
v_call: TRBV7-2
j_call: TRBJ2-5
cdr3_aa: CASSLGGDAETQYF
cdr3_nt: TGTGCCAGCAGCTTAGGAGGCGACGCGGAGACCCAGTACTTC

clone_size: NA
d_call: NA
v_call: TRBV7-3
j_call: TRBJ2-1
cdr3_aa: CASSLTRDYNEQFF
cdr3_nt: TGTGCCAGCAGCTTAACTAGAGACTACAATGAGCAGTTCTTC

clone_size: NA
d_call: TRBD1
v_call: TRBV2
j_call: TRBJ1-4
cdr3_aa: CASSAYRGLEEKLFF
cdr3_nt: TGTGCCAGCAGTGCCTACAGGGGGCTGGAGGAAAAACTGTTTTTT

clone_size: NA
d_call: NA
v_call: TRBV5-6
j_call: TRBJ1-6
cdr3_aa: CASSSTGRYNSPLHF
cdr3_nt: TGTGCCAGCAGCTCTACGGGACGGTATAATTCACCCCTCCACTTT

clone_size: NA
d_call: TRBD1
v_call: TRBV11-2
j_call: TRBJ2-5
cdr3_aa: CASSLQGTANQETQYF
cdr3_nt: TGTGCCAGCAGCTTACAGGGGACAGCTAACCAAGAGACCCAGTACTTC

clone_size: NA
d_call: NA
v_call: TRBV6-6
j_call: TRBJ1-5
cdr3_aa: CASSYFSQGNQPQHF
cdr3_nt: TGTGCCAGCAGTTACTTTAGTCAGGGCAATCAGCCCCAGCATTTT

clone_size: NA
d_call: NA
v_call: TRBV18
j_call: TRBJ1-5
cdr3_aa: CASSLQTISNQPQHF
cdr3_nt: TGTGCCAGCTCACTACAGACAATTAGCAATCAGCCCCAGCATTTT

clone_size: NA
d_call: NA
v_call: TRBV18
j_call: TRBJ1-3
cdr3_aa: CASSPPSDGNTIYF
cdr3_nt: TGTGCCAGCTCACCACCAAGTGACGGAAACACCATATATTTT

clone_size: NA
d_call: TRBD2
v_call: TRBV28
j_call: TRBJ2-1
cdr3_aa: CATVWTLAGGRYEQFF
cdr3_nt: TGTGCCACGGTCTGGACACTAGCGGGGGGGCGGTATGAGCAGTTCTTC

clone_size: once
d_call: NA
v_call: TRBV5-1
j_call: TRBJ2-5
cdr3_aa: CASAGTPAETQYF
cdr3_nt: TGCGCCAGCGCGGGGACCCCCGCGGAGACCCAGTACTTC

clone_size: once
d_call: NA
v_call: TRBV2
j_call: TRBJ2-6
cdr3_aa: CATSRASSGANVLTF
cdr3_nt: TGTGCCACCTCCCGGGCGAGCTCTGGGGCCAACGTCCTGACTTTC

clone_size: NA
d_call: NA
v_call: TRBV10-3
j_call: TRBJ1-5
cdr3_aa: CASGGGYSNQPQHF
cdr3_nt: TGTGCCAGTGGTGGGGGGTATAGCAATCAGCCCCAGCATTTT

clone_size: once
d_call: NA
v_call: TRBV30
j_call: TRBJ1-1
cdr3_aa: CAWSAYLIRSNTEAFF
cdr3_nt: TGTGCCTGGAGTGCATACCTCATCCGCTCGAACACTGAAGCTTTCTTT

clone_size: NA
d_call: NA
v_call: TRBV5-1
j_call: TRBJ2-3
cdr3_aa: CASSLREDSSNTQYF
cdr3_nt: TGCGCCAGCAGCTTGAGAGAAGATAGCAGTAATACGCAGTATTTT

clone_size: NA
d_call: TRBD1
v_call: TRBV4-2
j_call: TRBJ1-6
cdr3_aa: CASRTTGTANSPLHF
cdr3_nt: TGTGCCAGCAGAACGACCGGGACAGCTAATTCACCCCTCCACTTT

clone_size: NA
d_call: NA
v_call: TRBV5-4
j_call: TRBJ1-1
cdr3_aa: CASSLVGYEAFF
cdr3_nt: TGTGCCAGCAGCTTGGTCGGGTATGAAGCTTTCTTT

clone_size: NA
d_call: TRBD1
v_call: TRBV5-1
j_call: TRBJ2-5
cdr3_aa: CASSLAPQGGQETQYF
cdr3_nt: TGCGCCAGCAGCTTGGCCCCACAGGGGGGCCAAGAGACCCAGTACTTC

clone_size: NA
d_call: TRBD2
v_call: TRBV28
j_call: TRBJ2-5
cdr3_aa: CASSSTSGGVLAQYF
cdr3_nt: TGTGCCAGCAGCTCGACTAGCGGGGGGGTGCTGGCCCAGTACTTC

clone_size: NA
d_call: TRBD2
v_call: TRBV18
j_call: TRBJ2-7
cdr3_aa: CASSRREGEQYF
cdr3_nt: TGTGCCAGCTCACGACGGGAGGGGGAGCAGTACTTC

clone_size: once
d_call: NA
v_call: TRBV11-3
j_call: TRBJ2-1
cdr3_aa: CASSLGRSAGKLSYNEQFF
cdr3_nt: TGTGCCAGCAGCTTAGGCCGCAGTGCGGGCAAGCTCTCCTACAATGAGCAGTTCTTC

clone_size: NA
d_call: NA
v_call: TRBV9
j_call: TRBJ1-1
cdr3_aa: CASSVGSIVDTEAFF
cdr3_nt: TGTGCCAGCAGCGTAGGAAGTATTGTGGACACTGAAGCTTTCTTT

clone_size: NA
d_call: NA
v_call: TRBV5-1
j_call: TRBJ2-7
cdr3_aa: CASSSGTPTYEQYF
cdr3_nt: TGCGCCAGCAGCTCCGGGACACCGACCTACGAGCAGTACTTC

clone_size: few
d_call: NA
v_call: TRBV4-1
j_call: TRBJ1-5
cdr3_aa: CASSQRFFSNQPQHF
cdr3_nt: TGCGCCAGCAGCCAAAGGTTCTTTAGCAATCAGCCCCAGCATTTT

clone_size: NA
d_call: NA
v_call: TRBV18
j_call: TRBJ2-6
cdr3_aa: CASSPVWGSGANVLTF
cdr3_nt: TGTGCCAGCTCACCGGTCTGGGGTTCTGGGGCCAACGTCCTGACTTTC

clone_size: NA
d_call: TRBD1
v_call: TRBV7-9
j_call: TRBJ1-1
cdr3_aa: CASSYAGGGEAFF
cdr3_nt: TGTGCCAGCAGCTATGCAGGGGGCGGTGAAGCTTTCTTT

clone_size: NA
d_call: NA
v_call: TRBV9
j_call: TRBJ2-1
cdr3_aa: CASSVTGSLYNEQFF
cdr3_nt: TGTGCCAGCAGCGTAACGGGAAGCCTCTACAATGAGCAGTTCTTC

clone_size: NA
d_call: NA
v_call: TRBV7-3
j_call: TRBJ2-5
cdr3_aa: CASRGPAETQYF
cdr3_nt: TGTGCCAGCAGGGGACCCGCGGAGACCCAGTACTTC

clone_size: NA
d_call: TRBD1
v_call: TRBV27
j_call: TRBJ1-2
cdr3_aa: CASSLFGQGRGRGYTF
cdr3_nt: TGTGCCAGCAGTTTATTCGGACAGGGGCGTGGTCGAGGCTACACCTTC

clone_size: NA
d_call: NA
v_call: TRBV7-2
j_call: TRBJ1-5
cdr3_aa: CASSPPGDQPQHF
cdr3_nt: TGTGCCAGCAGCCCGCCAGGGGATCAGCCCCAGCATTTT

clone_size: NA
d_call: NA
v_call: TRBV15
j_call: TRBJ2-1
cdr3_aa: CATSIRSSYNEQFF
cdr3_nt: TGTGCCACCAGCATCCGGAGCTCCTACAATGAGCAGTTCTTC

clone_size: NA
d_call: NA
v_call: TRBV18
j_call: TRBJ2-3
cdr3_aa: CASSPRSGTDTQYF
cdr3_nt: TGTGCCAGCTCACCACGTTCTGGCACAGATACGCAGTATTTT

clone_size: NA
d_call: TRBD1
v_call: TRBV6-4
j_call: TRBJ1-2
cdr3_aa: CASSPEGGTGYGGYTF
cdr3_nt: TGTGCCAGCAGTCCAGAAGGCGGGACAGGGTATGGGGGCTACACCTTC

clone_size: NA
d_call: TRBD1
v_call: TRBV19
j_call: TRBJ2-3
cdr3_aa: CASSTGQGRGTDTQYF
cdr3_nt: TGTGCCAGTAGTACCGGACAGGGCAGGGGGACAGATACGCAGTATTTT

clone_size: NA
d_call: TRBD1
v_call: TRBV5-1
j_call: TRBJ1-6
cdr3_aa: CASSYGTGNSPLHF
cdr3_nt: TGCGCCAGCAGCTACGGGACAGGGAATTCACCCCTCCACTTT

clone_size: NA
d_call: NA
v_call: TRBV5-1
j_call: TRBJ2-3
cdr3_aa: CASSLVVGGSDTQYF
cdr3_nt: TGCGCCAGCAGCTTGGTGGTAGGAGGGTCGGATACGCAGTATTTT

clone_size: NA
d_call: TRBD2
v_call: TRBV5-1
j_call: TRBJ2-7
cdr3_aa: CASSSGIGGGIRSYEQYF
cdr3_nt: TGCGCCAGCAGCTCTGGAATTGGCGGGGGGATCCGCTCCTACGAGCAGTACTTC

clone_size: NA
d_call: NA
v_call: TRBV7-2
j_call: TRBJ1-2
cdr3_aa: CASSVDRQGINYGYTF
cdr3_nt: TGTGCCAGCAGCGTGGACAGACAAGGGATTAACTATGGCTACACCTTC

clone_size: few
d_call: NA
v_call: TRBV13
j_call: TRBJ2-7
cdr3_aa: CASSFRDTSYEQYF
cdr3_nt: TGTGCCAGCAGCTTCCGGGACACCTCCTACGAGCAGTACTTC

clone_size: NA
d_call: NA
v_call: TRBV5-1
j_call: TRBJ1-3
cdr3_aa: CASTGLEGNTIYF
cdr3_nt: TGCGCCAGCACAGGGCTTGAGGGAAACACCATATATTTT

clone_size: few
d_call: NA
v_call: TRBV6-6
j_call: TRBJ1-6
cdr3_aa: CATQRGGGADNSPLHF
cdr3_nt: TGTGCCACCCAAAGAGGGGGAGGGGCCGACAATTCACCCCTCCACTTT